Listed here is a single T cell receptor beta chain. Original handling: Reference gene primer amplification gave estimated nucleated cell counts. Some clones are missing from TCRdb's copy, which holds only in-frame ones; the method was immunoSEQ multiplex PCR. Clone size and the V and J calls come from that table; the DNA yielded D and trimming. The table has 90,000 to 130,000 clones, roughly 86% seen once. The data are from a study of blood T cell repertoires in COVID-19. Turning to the study itself: Samples came from the United States, Italy and Spain, spanning acute and convalescent COVID-19. PBMCs, B-cell-depleted T cells, or T cells provided the cDNA or gDNA that made up the material.

From germline, CDR1 is PRHDT and CDR2 FYEKMQ (reference sequence). CDR3 length: 13 amino acids. With 5 bases removed from V and 2 bases from J, the gap between germline ends came to 9 bases. The chain joins TRBV13 to TRBJ1-2; D is unresolved. The specimen sequenced was peripheral blood. The TCR originated in a middle-aged man with acute or convalescent COVID-19. The CDR3 nucleotides read TGTGCCAGCAGCCCGGGATCCAACTATGGCTACACCTTC. Encoded protein: CASSPGSNYGYTF.